The next 26 T cell receptor beta chains were all read from a single sample in a study of CD8 T cells in Susac syndrome. Random hexamers served to reverse transcribe roughly 0.45 to 1 ug RNA. TCRdb re-called the immunoSEQ multiplex PCR reads with MiXCR, one entry per CDR3 protein. The profile shows under 200,000 distinct CDR3 sequences, about 92% of them singletons. The sample comprised CD4+ T cells from PBMCs. These receptors all come from a human donor in good health.

This clonotype occurred once. The chain uses TRBV5-6 and TRBJ2-7, with 7 bases lining up with TRBD1. The CDR3 contains 13 residues. V gave up 2 bases and J gave up 7 bases; unmatched junction bases: 6. Germline V CDR1 and CDR2: SGHDT, YYEEEE. CDR3: CASSFRTGHEQYF. The CDR3 bases are TGTGCCAGCAGCTTTAGGACAGGACATGAGCAGTACTTC.

V gene TRBV7-2 combines with J gene TRBJ2-1; 8 bases agree with TRBD2. CDR3 length: 16 residues. V lost 2 bases and J lost 9; bases outside the gene matches: 12. Germline V gives CDR1 SGHTA, CDR2 FQGNSA. The DNA for the CDR3 is TGTGCCAGCAGCTTAAGAGGACGAGCGGGAGTTCCTGAGCAGTTCTTC. Translation gives CASSLRGRAGVPEQFF.

This rearrangement joins TRBV5-1 to TRBJ2-7; D unclear. Per germline, CDR1 SGHRS and CDR2 YFSETQ. Trimming took off 1 base at V and 2 bases at J, with 7 bases between the two ends. The CDR3 totals 13 residues. The CDR3 sequence: CASSLYGTYEQYF. Here the CDR3 DNA reads TGCGCCAGCAGCTTGTATGGGACCTACGAGCAGTACTTC.

The chain has TRBV6-6 and TRBJ1-2; D remains unclear. The V gene's germline CDR1 is MNHNY and CDR2 SVGAGI (reference sequence). This CDR3 region has 13 residues. With 6 bases removed from V and 8 bases from J, the gap between germline ends came to 16 bases. Here the CDR3 reads CASSPSAQEGYTF. CDR3 DNA: TGTGCCAGCAGCCCCTCGGCCCAGGAGGGCTACACCTTC.

The chain couples TRBV6-6 to TRBJ1-1; no clear D. Germline V gives CDR1 MNHNY, CDR2 SVGAGI (reference sequence). V dropped 6 bases and J dropped 7 bases, with 9 bases sitting between them. The CDR3 runs to 11 residues. CDR3 residues: CASSPGVEAFF. The CDR3, as DNA: TGTGCCAGCAGCCCTGGGGTTGAAGCTTTCTTT.

Only a few counts were recorded for this clonotype. The chain uses TRBV6-1 and TRBJ2-5, with 12 bases identical to TRBD2. This CDR3 spans 16 amino acids. Germline V gives CDR1 MNHNS, CDR2 SASEGT. V lost 8 bases to trimming and J lost 7 bases; unmatched junction nucleotides: 14. CDR3 sequence reads: CASLTPSGRAWGTQYF. Written as DNA, the CDR3 is TGTGCCAGCCTGACTCCTAGCGGGAGGGCCTGGGGGACCCAGTACTTC.

In regard to this clonotype: The junction does not match germline at one end; this may be a read error. The chain uses TRBV7-8 and TRBJ2-7; the D gene is possibly TRBD2 (6 bases). The CDR3 sequence is 13 residues long. Germline V gives CDR1 SGHVS, CDR2 FQNEAQ. The CDR3, as DNA: TGTGCCAGCAGCTTAGCGAGGCGGGACGCCTTTTCCTTC. Translation: CASSLARRDAFSF.

V and J are TRBV6-6 and TRBJ2-1, with 8 positions matching TRBD1. Germline values: CDR1 MNHNY, CDR2 SVGAGI (reference sequence). This CDR3 contains 14 residues. Trimming cost V 7 bases and J 9 bases; bases outside gene matches: 11. The CDR3 spells CASTQGAGASEQFF. The DNA for the CDR3 is TGTGCCAGCACCCAGGGGGCAGGGGCGAGTGAGCAGTTCTTC.

The CDR3 protein is CASSQGAAYTGELFF. CDR3 sequence (DNA): TGCGCCAGCAGCCAAGGGGCAGCCTACACCGGGGAGCTGTTTTTT. The chain links TRBV4-3 to TRBJ2-2; D ambiguous. The germline gives CDR1 LGHNA, CDR2 YSLEER. The CDR3 contains 15 residues. Trimming stripped 1 base from V and 3 bases from J, with 9 bases between.

The chain carries TRBV28 and TRBJ2-1; D is possibly TRBD1 (6 bases). V was cut by 6 bases and J by 5 bases, with 8 bases left in between. The CDR3 is 12 amino acids. Germline V lookup: CDR1 MDHEN, CDR2 SYDVKM. The CDR3 reads CASRRQDNEQFF. CDR3 sequence (DNA): TGTGCCAGCAGACGACAGGACAATGAGCAGTTCTTC.

The chain couples TRBV5-6 to TRBJ2-1, with 15 bases matching TRBD2. Germline-derived CDR1 and CDR2 are SGHDT and YYEEEE. CDR3 length: 13 amino acids. The V segment lost 10 bases and the J segment 8 bases; nucleotides outside the gene matches: 4. CDR3 sequence (DNA): TGTGCCGGGGGACTAGCGGGGGGCGATGAGCAGTTCTTC. Amino acids: CAGGLAGGDEQFF.

The J gene is TRBJ2-2, the V gene TRBV12-3 or TRBV12-4, with D possibly being TRBD1 (5 bases). The germline V and J ends were trimmed by 6 bases and 4 bases, with 9 bases remaining between them. The length of the CDR3 is 13 residues. CDR3 loop: CASRGQGTGELFF. The CDR3 DNA follows: TGTGCCAGCAGAGGGCAGGGCACCGGGGAGCTGTTTTTT.

The CDR3 nucleotides are TGTGCCAGCCTCGATACCGCCAGCCCCAGTGGCTACACCTTC. Translating gives CASLDTASPSGYTF. The genes are TRBV7-9 and TRBJ1-2; no reliable D call. Trimming removed 8 bases at V and 7 bases at J, with 20 bases between. The CDR3 loop spans 14 amino acids. Germline CDR1 and CDR2: SEHNR and FQNEAQ (reference sequence).

This clonotype was seen only once. The chain couples TRBV5-6 to TRBJ2-2, with a tentative D call TRBD1 (6 bases). The germline V gene has CDR1 SGHDT and CDR2 YYEEEE. The CDR3 consists of 17 residues. The V end lost 4 bases, the J end lost 1 base, and 17 bases lay between the germline ends. CDR3 in amino acids: CASSQGGLFWNTGELFF. The CDR3 coding sequence is TGTGCCAGCAGCCAAGGGGGATTGTTTTGGAACACCGGGGAGCTGTTTTTT.

This clonotype was recorded only once. CDR3 residues: CSARLSEEAFF. The CDR3, as DNA: TGCAGTGCTAGGCTTTCAGAAGAAGCTTTCTTT. This chain joins TRBV20-1 and TRBJ1-1; no clear D gene. Germline assignment: CDR1 DFQATT and CDR2 SNEGSKA (reference sequence). The CDR3 has 11 amino acids. V lost 3 bases and J lost 8, with 10 bases in between.

The rearrangement joins TRBV9 to TRBJ2-3; no clear D gene. V lost 0 bases and J 0 bases, leaving 2 bases between the germline ends. The CDR3 totals 13 residues. Looked up from germline, CDR1 is SGDLS and CDR2 is YYNGEE. In nucleotides, the CDR3 is TGTGCCAGCAGCGTAGTTAGCACAGATACGCAGTATTTT. It codes for CASSVVSTDTQYF. The variable domain in full, with the rest retrieved from reference TRBV9 and TRBJ2-3, is DSGVTQTPKHLITATGQRVTLRCSPRSGDLSVYWYQQSLDQGLQFLIQYYNGEERAKGNILERFSAQQFPDLHSELNLSSLELGDSALYFCASSVVSTDTQYFGPGTRLTVL.

The chain couples TRBV5-1 to TRBJ2-1; 8 nucleotides agree with TRBD1. The CDR3 loop spans 15 amino acids. The germline V gene encodes CDR1 SGHRS and CDR2 YFSETQ. The V and J ends lost 0 bases and 9 bases, in that order; junction bases with no gene match: 8. CDR3 in DNA: TGCGCCAGCAGCTTGGGTCAGGGGGCGTTTAGTGAGCAGTTCTTC. Encoded protein: CASSLGQGAFSEQFF.

The rearrangement joins TRBV7-3 to TRBJ2-6, with 7 positions matching TRBD2. Losses at the gene ends were 2 bases for V and 4 bases for J; bases not matched to a gene: 5. Germline V CDR1 and CDR2: SGHTA, FQGTGA. This CDR3 comprises 16 residues. The CDR3 DNA follows: TGTGCCAGCAGCTTATGGGGGGGTTCCGGGGCCAACGTCCTGACTTTC. Translating it yields CASSLWGGSGANVLTF.

The table lists this clonotype with a count of one. The chain joins TRBV3-1 to TRBJ2-7, with TRBD1 as a possible D gene (6 bases). There are 16 residues in the CDR3. Germline values: CDR1 LGHDT, CDR2 YNNKEL (reference sequence). V was cut by 3 bases and J by 2 bases, with 17 bases left in between. The CDR3 DNA is TGTGCCAGCAGCCACTCAGGGGCAGCGGAAACCTACGAGCAGTACTTC. Its protein product is CASSHSGAAETYEQYF.

This chain joins TRBV29-1 and TRBJ1-1; no clear D gene. The CDR3 totals 12 residues. V lost 3 bases, J lost 8 bases, and 13 bases lay in between. Germline CDR1 SQVTM, CDR2 ANQGSEA. The CDR3 is CSVEGAGTEAFF. CDR3 nucleotides: TGCAGCGTTGAGGGTGCGGGCACCGAAGCTTTCTTT. The full variable domain, its missing parts supplied by reference TRBV29-1 and TRBJ1-1, is SAVISQKPSRDICQRGTSLTIQCQVDSQVTMMFWYRQQPGQSLTLIATANQGSEATYESGFVIDKFPISRPNLTFSTLTVSNMSPEDSSIYLCSVEGAGTEAFFGQGTRLTVV.

The chain is built from TRBV7-2 and TRBJ2-7; D remains ambiguous. The CDR3 consists of 14 residues. V was pared by 1 base and J by 3 bases, with 10 bases between. Germline CDR1 SGHTA, CDR2 FQGNSA. In DNA form, the CDR3 reads TGTGCCAGCAGCTTAGAACCAAGCCTCTACGAGCAGTACTTC. Protein: CASSLEPSLYEQYF.

This chain joins TRBV28 and TRBJ2-7; D is possibly TRBD1 or TRBD2 (5 bases each). Trimming pared 3 bases from V and 5 bases from J, leaving 8 bases between. CDR1 MDHEN and CDR2 SYDVKM come from the germline V gene. There are 12 residues in the CDR3. For the CDR3, the DNA is TGTGCCAGCAGTTTCAGGGACCACGAGCAGTACTTC. This codes for CASSFRDHEQYF.

The count of this clonotype is one. This chain joins TRBV3-1 and TRBJ1-5; a weak D match, TRBD1 (6 bases). From germline, CDR1 is LGHDT and CDR2 YNNKEL (reference sequence). V gave up 4 bases and J gave up 1 base, with 11 bases separating them. This CDR3 spans 15 amino acids. The DNA for the CDR3 is TGTGCCAGCAGCCCCTCAGGGGCCAGCAATCAGCCCCAGCATTTT. Translating it yields CASSPSGASNQPQHF.

V gene TRBV2 combines with J gene TRBJ2-1; D is ambiguous. Trimming shortened V by 4 bases and J by 4 bases, and 2 bases separated the two germline ends. This CDR3 comprises 11 residues. From germline, CDR1 is SNHLY and CDR2 FYNNEI. The CDR3 loop is CASSVYNEQFF. DNA of the CDR3: TGTGCCAGCAGTGTTTACAATGAGCAGTTCTTC.

This sequence joins TRBV20-1 and TRBJ2-1; 7 positions agree with TRBD2. The CDR3 sequence is 14 residues long. Germline lookup yields CDR1 DFQATT and CDR2 SNEGSKA (reference sequence). V lost 2 bases to trimming and J lost 1 base; unmatched junction nucleotides: 2. This CDR3 is CSARLAASYNEQFF. CDR3 nucleotide sequence: TGCAGTGCTAGACTAGCGGCTTCCTACAATGAGCAGTTCTTC.

The chain couples TRBV28 to TRBJ1-2, with a weak D call TRBD1 (5 bases). The CDR3 is made up of 14 amino acids. The V end lost 8 bases, the J end lost 8 bases, and 21 bases lay between the germline ends. CDR1 and CDR2 (germline): MDHEN, SYDVKM. The CDR3 nucleotides read TGTGCCAGCGCGCCCGGGACTGCCCGGGGAGGCTACACCTTC. This encodes CASAPGTARGGYTF.